A single sample is the source of the 28 T cell receptor beta chains below, sequenced in a study of cytomegalovirus exposure and HLA in healthy donors. With 60 Vbeta and 13 Jbeta primers, the PCR was carried out. The method was immunoSEQ multiplex PCR; TCRdb's version includes in-frame clones alone and lacks a portion of them. Of around 170,000 clones in the sample, around 78% were seen once. Sequencing was performed on PBMCs. The receptor set was obtained from a man aged 35-49 years in good health and CMV-seronegative.

The gene calls are TRBV29-1 and TRBJ2-1; TRBD2 aligns across 7 bases. Germline V gene data show CDR1 as SQVTM and CDR2 as ANQGSEA. V trimming: 4 bases; J trimming: 4 bases; junction bases outside the gene matches: 4. This CDR3 region has 13 residues. Here the CDR3 reads CSVGTSDYNEQFF. CDR3 coding DNA: TGCAGCGTTGGAACTAGCGATTACAATGAGCAGTTCTTC.

In this sample, this clone turned up a few times. This chain joins TRBV4-2 and TRBJ2-1; the D gene is possibly TRBD2 (6 bases). This CDR3 spans 16 amino acids. Germline-derived CDR1 and CDR2 are LGHNA and YNFKEQ. The V end lost 7 bases, the J end lost 2 bases, and 18 bases lay between the germline ends. In DNA, the CDR3 is TGTGCCAGCAACCCGCACGGAGGGCTGACCTACAATGAGCAGTTCTTC. It codes for CASNPHGGLTYNEQFF.

The CDR3 nucleotides are TGCGCCAGCAGTGAGGGGCCCTCCGAGCAGTACGTC. This gives the protein CASSEGPSEQYV. The rearrangement joins TRBV10-2 to TRBJ2-7, with no clear D. The CDR3 sequence is 12 residues long. Trimming left V 2 bases short and J 6 bases short, with 8 bases between. Germline V gene sequence: CDR1 WSHSY, CDR2 SAAADI.

The chain is built from TRBV29-1 and TRBJ1-5, with a possible D match to TRBD1 (6 bases). The CDR3 runs to 13 residues. CDR1 SQVTM and CDR2 ANQGSEA come from the germline V gene. The ends were cut back, 5 bases at V and 4 bases at J, with 12 bases in the middle. This CDR3 reads CSVRDTLNQPQHF. CDR3 bases: TGCAGCGTTCGGGACACCCTTAATCAGCCCCAGCATTTT.

V is TRBV18 and J is TRBJ2-1; D might be TRBD2 (5 bases). Trimming removed 5 bases at V and 6 bases at J, with 17 bases between. This CDR3 region has 15 residues. Germline V CDR1 and CDR2: KGHSH, LQKENI. The CDR3 DNA sequence: TGTGCCAGCTCAGACTACTGGTCCAGTTTCAATGAGCAGTTCTTC. This codes for CASSDYWSSFNEQFF.

This chain connects TRBV5-1 to TRBJ1-2, with a weak D call TRBD1 (5 bases). Germline assignment: CDR1 SGHRS and CDR2 YFSETQ. The germline V and J ends were trimmed by 0 bases and 0 bases, with 9 bases remaining between them. The CDR3 covers 15 residues. This chain's CDR3 is CASSLDRTSNYGYTF. DNA for the CDR3: TGCGCCAGCAGCTTGGATCGGACATCTAACTATGGCTACACCTTC.

V usage is TRBV9 and J usage is TRBJ2-7, with D possibly matching TRBD2 (7 bases). This CDR3 has 14 amino acids. The V gene's germline CDR1 is SGDLS and CDR2 YYNGEE. V was pared by 3 bases and J by 6 bases, with 16 bases between. The CDR3 spells CASSEQGGLVEQYF. CDR3 sequence (DNA): TGTGCCAGCAGCGAACAGGGAGGGTTAGTCGAGCAGTACTTC.

V is TRBV9 and J is TRBJ1-1, with TRBD1 matching over 7 bases. Germline V gene lookup returns CDR1 SGDLS and CDR2 YYNGEE. The CDR3 sequence is 15 residues long. Trimming removed 0 bases from V and 1 base from J; junction bases left unmatched: 3. CDR3: CASSVDRGGNTEAFF. The CDR3 DNA follows: TGTGCCAGCAGCGTAGACAGGGGTGGGAACACTGAAGCTTTCTTT.

The rearrangement uses TRBV7-8 and TRBJ1-3, with D possibly TRBD1 on 5 matching bases. The CDR3 extends over 15 amino acids. Germline lookup yields CDR1 SGHVS and CDR2 FQNEAQ. With 1 base removed from V and 4 bases from J, the gap between germline ends came to 11 bases. CDR3 sequence reads: CASSLGGRVGNTIYF. CDR3 DNA sequence: TGTGCCAGCAGCTTAGGTGGCAGGGTGGGAAACACCATATATTTT.

V gene TRBV15 combines with J gene TRBJ1-1; 8 bases line up with TRBD1. The CDR3 spans 15 residues. The J segment lost 2 bases and the V segment lost 2 bases, leaving 4 bases of the junction unmatched. Germline CDR1 and CDR2: LNHNV and YYDKDF (reference sequence). CDR3 amino acids: CATSRSGQGNTEAFF. For the CDR3, the DNA is TGTGCCACCAGCAGATCTGGACAGGGTAACACTGAAGCTTTCTTT.

The chain recombines TRBV30 with TRBJ1-2; the D gene is possibly TRBD1 (5 bases). Germline CDR1 GTSNPN, CDR2 SVGIG (reference sequence). The CDR3 extends over 12 amino acids. V lost 5 bases and J lost 7, with 14 bases in between. The CDR3 here is CAWGMGLSGYTF. The DNA for the CDR3 is TGTGCCTGGGGGATGGGACTATCTGGCTACACCTTC.

About this clone itself: Additional DNA sequences in this sample encode the identical CDR3. The V call is TRBV4-1, the J call TRBJ1-6, with D perhaps matching TRBD1 (6 bases). This CDR3 spans 16 amino acids. Germline V gives CDR1 MGHRA, CDR2 YSYEKL. V was clipped by 3 bases and J by 12 bases, with 21 bases between them. CDR3 loop: CASSQDGRGPLLPLHF. The CDR3 DNA sequence: TGCGCCAGCAGCCAGGACGGCAGGGGCCCCCTTTTACCCCTCCACTTT.

DNA for the CDR3: TGTGCCAGCAGCTCCTCCGACGGAGGGCCCCAGCATTTT. It encodes CASSSSDGGPQHF. The chain combines TRBV7-6 with TRBJ1-5; D not resolved. Germline V gives CDR1 SGHVS, CDR2 FNYEAQ. Trimming shortened V by 4 bases and J by 9 bases, and 13 bases separated the two germline ends. The CDR3 covers 13 residues.

This rearrangement joins TRBV2 to TRBJ2-7; maybe TRBD1 (6 bases). CDR3 length: 15 residues. Trimming took off 4 bases at V and 5 bases at J, with 18 bases between the two ends. CDR1 and CDR2 (germline): SNHLY, FYNNEI. The CDR3 nucleotides are TGTGCCAGCAGTGGGACAGCCGACCGACCCAACGAGCAGTACTTC. Protein product: CASSGTADRPNEQYF.

The rearrangement joins TRBV5-8 to TRBJ1-5; D ambiguous. Germline CDR1 and CDR2: SGHTS and YDEGEE. CDR3 length: 15 residues. Between the trimmed V and J ends, which lost 0 bases and 4 bases, there was a span of 11 bases. The CDR3 DNA follows: TGTGCCAGCAGCTTGGGACTCATTCAGAATCAGCCCCAGCATTTT. Residues: CASSLGLIQNQPQHF.

The chain has TRBV11-2 and TRBJ1-2; the D is unclear. The ends were cut back, 5 bases at V and 6 bases at J, with 7 bases in the middle. Germline CDR1 SGHAT, CDR2 FQNNGV. This CDR3 is 11 amino acids long. DNA for the CDR3: TGTGCCAGCAGCCACAGTAATGGCTACACCTTC. It yields the protein CASSHSNGYTF. Combining the CDR3 with reference TRBV11-2 and TRBJ1-2 gives the whole variable domain EAGVAQSPRYKIIEKRQSVAFWCNPISGHATLYWYQQILGQGPKLLIQFQNNGVVDDSQLPKDRFSAERLKGVDSTLKIQPAKLEDSAVYLCASSHSNGYTFGSGTRLTVV.

The rearrangement uses TRBV7-3 and TRBJ2-3; 7 nucleotides line up with TRBD2. Germline lookup yields CDR1 SGHTA and CDR2 FQGTGA. The CDR3 length is 16 residues. J was trimmed by 5 bases and V by 5 bases; bases with no gene match: 13. DNA of the CDR3: TGTGCCAGCAGCCCACTGAGAACGGGAGGTGAAGATACGCAGTATTTT. This translates into CASSPLRTGGEDTQYF.

The chain combines TRBV7-9 with TRBJ2-7, with D hard to call. Trimming shortened V by 8 bases and J by 3 bases, and 11 bases separated the two germline ends. Germline CDR1 is SEHNR and CDR2 is FQNEAQ (reference sequence). The CDR3 extends over 12 amino acids. This CDR3 is CASAQADYEQYF. The CDR3 DNA sequence: TGTGCCAGCGCCCAGGCCGACTACGAGCAGTACTTC.

This chain joins TRBV6-5 and TRBJ1-2; a possible D gene is TRBD1 (6 bases). Germline V lookup: CDR1 MNHEY, CDR2 SVGAGI. Trimming removed 0 bases at V and 6 bases at J, with 8 bases between. The CDR3 has 13 residues. The CDR3 reads CASSYSGHDGYTF. CDR3 DNA sequence: TGTGCCAGCAGTTACTCGGGACACGATGGCTACACCTTC.

CDR3 sequence reads: CASSPNFLDTQYF. In nucleotides, the CDR3 is TGTGCCAGCTCACCAAACTTCCTGGATACGCAGTATTTT. This chain links TRBV18 with TRBJ2-3; D gene unclear. CDR1 and CDR2 (germline): KGHSH, LQKENI. The CDR3 totals 13 residues. The V gene lost 2 bases and the J gene lost 6 bases, with 9 bases spanning the gap.

The chain joins TRBV28 to TRBJ1-1; 9 bases are a match to TRBD1. CDR3 size: 19 residues. Germline CDR1 reads MDHEN; CDR2 reads SYDVKM. Unmatched junction bases numbered 16, after V lost 5 bases and J lost 0 bases. The CDR3 spells CASSLNSGTGFPMNTEAFF. The CDR3 DNA reads TGTGCCAGCAGTCTCAACTCCGGGACAGGGTTTCCTATGAACACTGAAGCTTTCTTT.

The V call is TRBV5-4, the J call TRBJ2-7; 8 nucleotides match TRBD1. CDR1 and CDR2 from the germline V gene are SGHNT and YYREEE (reference sequence). Losses at the gene ends were 0 bases for V and 2 bases for J; bases not matched to a gene: 1. The CDR3 runs 14 residues. The CDR3 loop reads CASSLGTGPYEQYF. As DNA, the CDR3 is TGTGCCAGCAGCTTGGGGACAGGGCCCTACGAGCAGTACTTC. Supplemented by reference TRBV5-4 and TRBJ2-7, the full variable domain reads ETGVTQSPTHLIKTRGQQVTLRCSSQSGHNTVSWYQQALGQGPQFIFQYYREEENGRGNFPPRFSGLQFPNYSSELNVNALELDDSALYLCASSLGTGPYEQYFGPGTRLTVT.

The chain recombines TRBV6-1 with TRBJ2-5; 10 positions agree with TRBD2. This CDR3 has 15 residues. From germline, CDR1 is MNHNS and CDR2 SASEGT. Unmatched junction bases numbered 8, after V lost 7 bases and J lost 3 bases. CDR3 sequence (DNA): TGTGCCAGCATTAAGGGTACTAGCGGGGAAGAGACCCAGTACTTC. Translation gives CASIKGTSGEETQYF.

The rearrangement joins TRBV11-2 to TRBJ2-3, with a tentative D call TRBD2 (5 bases). Trimming removed 5 bases from V and 2 bases from J, with 11 bases in between. The CDR3 runs to 14 residues. Looked up from germline, CDR1 is SGHAT and CDR2 is FQNNGV. CDR3 in DNA: TGTGCCAGCAGCCCCGGAGGTGCCACAGATACGCAGTATTTT. It yields the protein CASSPGGATDTQYF.

The chain couples TRBV5-1 to TRBJ1-1; the D gene is possibly TRBD1 (6 bases). This CDR3 is 12 amino acids long. CDR1 and CDR2 from the germline V gene are SGHRS and YFSETQ. V lost 3 bases and J 6 bases, leaving 9 bases between the germline ends. The DNA of the CDR3 is TGCGCCAGCAGCTCTACAGGGCCTGAAGCTTTCTTT. Translating gives CASSSTGPEAFF.

The rearrangement joins TRBV11-2 to TRBJ2-7; perhaps TRBD2 as D (5 bases). The CDR3 length is 12 residues. CDR1 is SGHAT and CDR2 is FQNNGV in the germline V gene. V lost 1 base and J lost 6, with 7 bases in between. The CDR3 DNA reads as TGTGCCAGCAGCTTAGGTCGGGGCGAGCAGTACTTC. It specifies CASSLGRGEQYF.

V usage is TRBV9 and J usage is TRBJ1-5; D is perhaps TRBD1 (6 bases). The V and J ends lost 4 bases and 6 bases respectively, with 14 bases between them. Germline CDR1 is SGDLS and CDR2 is YYNGEE. This CDR3 spans 14 amino acids. The CDR3 bases are TGTGCCAGCAGCCAAACAGGGATAGGTCAGCCCCAGCATTTT. As protein: CASSQTGIGQPQHF.

The rearrangement joins TRBV11-2 to TRBJ2-2; TRBD1 agrees at 9 bases. The V and J ends lost 5 bases and 4 bases, in that order; junction bases with no gene match: 5. Germline assignment: CDR1 SGHAT and CDR2 FQNNGV. CDR3 length: 15 residues. CDR3 coding DNA: TGTGCCAGCAGCCCGCTGACAGGGGGCACCGGGGAGCTGTTTTTT. Protein sequence: CASSPLTGGTGELFF.